This T cell receptor (beta chain) was sequenced in a study of blood T cell repertoires in COVID-19 (dated by TCRdb to about 2020). Looking at the study overall: Collaborator samples came from the United States, Italy and Spain and covered acute and convalescent phases of COVID-19. Deeply sampled blood TCRbeta repertoires from subjects exposed to, actively infected with, or recovered from COVID-19 were included in the dataset. Samples came from the ongoing ImmuneRACE study (first 160 participants) plus 1,254 subjects from 6 global collaborators. A de-identified subject ID, COVID-19 status, age in years and sex were almost always included in the sample metadata. The material from the prospective study consisted of cDNA or gDNA derived from T cells, B-cell-depleted T cells, or PBMCs. The repertoires were released in a freely available public database intended as a resource for research on the immune response to SARS-CoV-2. Where HLA class I and class II types were available, the types were taken from metadata supplied by the sample provider, not from assay-based typing.

TCRbeta CDR3 regions were amplified from genomic DNA using the immunoSEQ Assay, a bias-controlled multiplex PCR. In the paper's pipeline: The number of nucleated cells in each sample was estimated from the amplification of reference gene primers within the assay. Sequence reads were collapsed and filtered to measure the absolute abundance of every unique TCRbeta CDR3 rearrangement. Productive Simpson clonality was computed per sample as the square root of Simpson's diversity index over productive rearrangements. TCRdb took over this immuneACCESS table, retaining in-frame rearrangements with V and J assigned. Such tables are incomplete; in checked studies, under half of the missing clones stem from an unresolved V gene, and the remainder is unexplained. That table supplies the V and J calls and clone size; D and trimming were determined from the DNA. A total of 200,000 to 300,000 clones appear in this sample, approximately 88% of them only once. The ten most abundant clones make up 6% to 6.5% of the sample.

Trimming leaves V shorter by 6 bases and J shorter by 2 bases, with the junction holding 18 bases beyond the gene matches. The CDR3 sequence holds 20 residues, the cysteine and phenylalanine included. Only the CDR3 portion is preserved as DNA: 60 bases, with reading frame beginning at the first base. The CDR1 and CDR2 encoded by the germline V gene are SNHLY and FYNNEI. In Seattle, one collaborating source enrolled patients while the infection was active and tracked those patients longitudinally over the course of disease. Each collaborating institution followed its own protocols to collect whole blood in K2EDTA tubes. For TCRbeta analysis, collaborators shipped samples in one of three forms: frozen whole blood, isolated PBMCs, or DNA extracted from either of those sample types. What the work shows at the level of the full study, not this receptor alone: The amount of clinical and demographic metadata varied by source and participant and was provided uncurated.

In its sample, this clone was seen once. Its antigen remains undetermined. No much larger clone is present one base from it, and per-base qualities are unavailable. The sample comprised peripheral blood. The rearranged segments are TRBV2 and TRBJ2-3; 12 middle bases align to TRBD2. The receptor was isolated from a woman under 40 with COVID-19, enrolled during active disease. The sequenced DNA: TGTGCCAGCAGGGGCCCCTATACAAGACTAGCGGGGGCCTACACAGATACGCAGTATTTT. It encodes CASRGPYTRLAGAYTDTQYF.